The T cell receptor beta chain described here comes from a study of CD8+CD57+ T cells in acquired aplastic anemia (dated by TCRdb to about 2018). For the wider study: Extracted DNA from sorted CD4+ and CD8+ cells averaged approximately 3 ug, ranging from roughly 0.2 to 30 ug. For healthy donor samples, the average read count was roughly 9.9 million for CD4+ cells and around 12 million for CD8+ cells.

On the study overall, not on this receptor specifically: Between patients and healthy controls, no significant difference in CD8+ Simpson's diversity was found (P=0.060). Roughly 30 CD8+ CDR3 sequences were shared between patients and controls but appeared highly expressed in patients and within their immunodominant clones.

The CDR1 and CDR2 encoded by the germline V gene (reference sequence) are PRHDT and FYEKMQ. Trimming at the junction amounts to 1 base on V and 2 bases on J, and the germline ends lie 8 bases apart. Taken from cysteine to phenylalanine, the CDR3 has 14 residues. The CDR3 DNA has 42 bases and is translated from base 1. Profiling of TCR beta VDJ combinations and CDR3 sequences used genomic DNA as the template. An Illumina HiSeq 2000 was used for TCR repertoire sequencing. The paper's processing steps were these. Repertoires were assessed using TRBV/TRBJ rearrangement plots, CDR3 size and DJ length profiles, and Simpson's diversity index. The most abundant DNA sequence in the deep sequencing data was taken as the immunodominant clone. CDR3 amino acid sequences were checked for sharing across subjects and were also compared against the VDJdb database and published repertoires. In-frame beta chains were kept once TCRdb had trimmed the public reads at Q25 with fastp and called clones with MiXCR. Each record represents a unique CDR3 protein, reported with the most common genes and DNA among its rows. The V and J calls shown here were made by TCRdb, not taken from the authors' results. This sample comprises roughly 86,000 distinct CDR3 sequences, around 44% of them detected only once. The ten most abundant clones make up about 66% of the sample.

In this study, sorted CD4+ and CD8+ T cells from the blood of healthy subjects and of severe aplastic anemia patients had their TCR repertoires deep-sequenced. Ficoll-Paque density gradient centrifugation was used to isolate peripheral blood mononuclear cells. Before DNA extraction, CD4+ and CD8+ T cells were sorted with FACS or magnetic beads. This clonotype was counted at least ten times. The antigen this receptor binds is unknown. No clone much larger than this one lies a single base away; base qualities are absent. The receptor chain draws on TRBV13 and TRBJ1-1, and TRBD1 may be the D gene, going by 6 matching bases. The sequenced sample was sorted CD4+, CD8+, or CD8+CD57+ T cells (not recorded which) from PBMCs. The receptor comes from a human donor in good health, serving as a control. The CDR3: CASSLEGGNTEAFF. The DNA reads TGTGCCAGCAGCTTAGAGGGGGGAAACACTGAAGCTTTCTTT.